These 5 T cell receptor beta chains were sequenced from one sample in a study of blood T cell repertoires in COVID-19. Here immunoSEQ multiplex PCR was the method, and the copy in TCRdb shows in-frame clones only, minus some. The data show about 69,000 clones, approximately 75% seen once. The sequenced material came from peripheral blood. The source is a human donor in a cohort sampled during active COVID-19.

The chain carries TRBV5-1 and TRBJ2-3, with a tentative D call TRBD2 (5 bases). The CDR3 is made up of 15 amino acids. Germline V CDR1 and CDR2: SGHRS, YFSETQ. V was clipped by 3 bases and J by 3 bases, with 14 bases between them. The DNA of the CDR3 is TGCGCCAGCAGCTCAAGAGCGGAAAGTACAGATACGCAGTATTTT. Residues: CASSSRAESTDTQYF.

J is TRBJ2-7 and V is TRBV6-6; unclear D gene. V was clipped by 6 bases and J by 5 bases, with 17 bases between them. There are 14 residues in the CDR3. Per the germline V gene, CDR1 is MNHNY and CDR2 is SVGAGI (reference sequence). CDR3 amino acids: CASSPIAGPDEQYF. The CDR3 region has the DNA TGTGCCAGCAGCCCAATAGCTGGTCCCGACGAGCAGTACTTC.

This chain connects TRBV2 to TRBJ2-7, with TRBD2 as a possible D gene (5 bases). V lost 5 bases, J lost 5 bases, and 16 bases lay in between. The CDR3 runs 14 residues. In germline, CDR1 is SNHLY, CDR2 FYNNEI. For the CDR3, the DNA is TGTGCCAGCAGTCGAGGGCGGACCGCGAACGAGCAGTACTTC. Translation: CASSRGRTANEQYF. Full variable domain (remainder filled in from reference TRBV2 and TRBJ2-7): EPEVTQTPSHQVTQMGQEVILRCVPISNHLYFYWYRQILGQKVEFLVSFYNNEISEKSEIFDDQFSVERPDGSNFTLKIRSTKLEDSAMYFCASSRGRTANEQYFGPGTRLTVT.

The rearrangement uses TRBV7-2 and TRBJ2-1; weak D call: TRBD1 (6 bases). V was shortened by 0 bases and J by 2 bases, with 8 bases between the two germline ends. The germline CDR1 and CDR2 sequences are SGHTA and FQGNSA. There are 15 residues in the CDR3. CDR3 in DNA: TGTGCCAGCAGCTTAGCGGCAGGGGCCTACAATGAGCAGTTCTTC. Amino acids: CASSLAAGAYNEQFF.

The chain is built from TRBV7-9 and TRBJ2-2; D is unclear. CDR1 is SEHNR, CDR2 FQNEAQ, per germline (reference sequence). The CDR3 contains 13 residues. V was trimmed by 1 base and J by 6 bases, leaving 6 bases between them. The CDR3 sequence is CASSLGGAGELFF. The CDR3 bases are TGTGCCAGCAGCTTAGGAGGAGCCGGGGAGCTGTTTTTT.